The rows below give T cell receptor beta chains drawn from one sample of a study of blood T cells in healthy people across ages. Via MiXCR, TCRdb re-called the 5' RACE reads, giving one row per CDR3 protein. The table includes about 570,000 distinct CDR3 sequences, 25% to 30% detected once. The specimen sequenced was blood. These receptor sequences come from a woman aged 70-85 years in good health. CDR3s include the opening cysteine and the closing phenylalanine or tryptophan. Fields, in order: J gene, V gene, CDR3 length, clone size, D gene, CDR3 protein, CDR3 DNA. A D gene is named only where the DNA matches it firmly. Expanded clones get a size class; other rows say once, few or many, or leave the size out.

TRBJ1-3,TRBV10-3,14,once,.,CAISVSGPGNTIYF,TGTGCCATCAGCGTTAGTGGTCCGGGAAACACCATATATTTT
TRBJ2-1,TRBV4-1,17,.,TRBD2,CASSLLYSAGARDEQFF,TGCGCCAGCAGTCTGCTATATTCAGCGGGGGCTAGGGATGAGCAGTTCTTC
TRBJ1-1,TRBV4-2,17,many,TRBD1,CASSPPPGDSQNTEAFF,TGTGCCAGCAGCCCCCCTCCGGGGGACAGTCAGAACACTGAAGCTTTCTTT
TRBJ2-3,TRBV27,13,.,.,CASSLSLGNTQYF,TGTGCCAGCAGTTTATCCCTGGGTAATACGCAGTATTTT
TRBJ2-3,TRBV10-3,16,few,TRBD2,CVIAGWDSGDTDTQYF,TGTGTCATCGCGGGTTGGGATAGCGGGGACACAGATACGCAGTATTTT
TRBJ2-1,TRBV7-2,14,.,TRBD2,CASSLSGGEDEQFF,TGTGCCAGCAGCTTAAGCGGGGGGGAGGATGAGCAGTTCTTC
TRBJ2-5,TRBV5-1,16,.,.,CASSLRPGAMGETQYF,TGCGCCAGCAGCTTGAGGCCGGGCGCGATGGGAGAGACCCAGTACTTC
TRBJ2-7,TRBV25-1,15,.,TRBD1,CASSGKDRAPYEQYF,TGTGCCAGCAGTGGTAAGGACAGGGCACCCTACGAGCAGTACTTC
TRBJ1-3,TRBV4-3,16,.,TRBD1,CASSQDYQGAGNTIYF,TGCGCCAGCAGCCAAGATTACCAGGGGGCTGGAAACACCATATATTTT
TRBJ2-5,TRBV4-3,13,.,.,CANSHRRTETQYF,TGCGCCAACAGCCACAGGAGGACGGAGACCCAGTACTTC
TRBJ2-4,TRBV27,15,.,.,CASSLDQAAKNIQYF,TGTGCCAGCAGTTTAGACCAGGCAGCCAAAAACATTCAGTACTTC
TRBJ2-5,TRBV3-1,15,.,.,CASSQEEGVRETQYF,TGTGCCAGCAGCCAAGAGGAAGGCGTGAGGGAGACCCAGTACTTC
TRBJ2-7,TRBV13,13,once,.,CACSLTAGYEQYF,TGTGCCTGCAGCTTAACCGCGGGTTACGAGCAGTACTTC
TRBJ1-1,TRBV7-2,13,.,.,CASSLNSITEAFF,TGTGCCAGCAGCTTAAATTCGATCACTGAAGCTTTCTTT
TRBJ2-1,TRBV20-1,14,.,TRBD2,CSATLADRYNEQFF,TGCAGTGCTACTCTAGCGGACCGCTACAATGAGCAGTTCTTC
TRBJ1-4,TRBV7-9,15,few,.,CASSYSRTTNEKLFF,TGTGCCAGCAGTTACAGCAGGACAACTAATGAAAAACTGTTTTTT
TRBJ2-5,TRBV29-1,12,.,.,CSVGQSQETQYF,TGCAGCGTAGGACAGTCCCAAGAGACCCAGTACTTC
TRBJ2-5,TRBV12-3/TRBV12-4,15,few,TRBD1,CASSRTRDREYEQYF,TGTGCCAGCAGTAGAACGCGGGACAGGGAATATGAGCAGTACTTC
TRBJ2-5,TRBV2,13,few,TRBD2,CASSGTRRETQYF,TGTGCCAGCAGTGGGACTAGAAGGGAGACCCAGTACTTC
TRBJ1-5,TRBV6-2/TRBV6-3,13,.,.,CASTDSGPWPQHF,TGTGCCAGCACGGACAGCGGTCCCTGGCCCCAGCATTTT
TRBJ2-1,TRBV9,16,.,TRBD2,CASSLRPGGPSNEQFF,TGTGCCAGCAGCTTAAGACCGGGGGGGCCTAGCAATGAGCAGTTCTTC
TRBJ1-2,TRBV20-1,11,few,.,CSGGGDYGYTF,TGCAGCGGGGGTGGGGACTATGGCTACACCTTC
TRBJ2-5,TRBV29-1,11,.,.,CSVVHGETQYF,TGCAGCGTTGTCCATGGAGAGACCCAGTACTTC
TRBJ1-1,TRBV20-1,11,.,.,CSASIVAEAFF,TGCAGTGCTAGTATAGTGGCTGAAGCTTTCTTT
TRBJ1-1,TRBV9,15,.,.,CASSVDSVGGGPAFF,TGTGCCAGCAGCGTAGATTCCGTTGGTGGGGGGCCAGCTTTCTTT
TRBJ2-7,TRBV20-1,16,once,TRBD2,CSARHPTNRGGYEQYF,TGCAGTGCTAGACACCCCACCAACCGGGGGGGCTACGAGCAGTACTTC
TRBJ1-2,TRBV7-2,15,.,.,CASSTSTAVYYGYTF,TGTGCCAGCAGCACCTCGACAGCGGTCTACTATGGCTACACCTTC
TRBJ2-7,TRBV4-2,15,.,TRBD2,CASSPAARGANEQYF,TGTGCCAGCAGCCCTGCGGCGCGGGGGGCCAACGAGCAGTACTTC
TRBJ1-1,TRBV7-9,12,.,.,CASSSWGAEAFF,TGTGCCAGCAGCTCTTGGGGCGCCGAAGCTTTCTTT
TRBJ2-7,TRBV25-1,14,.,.,CASSETGGSYEQYF,TGTGCCAGCAGTGAGACAGGAGGCTCCTACGAGCAGTACTTC
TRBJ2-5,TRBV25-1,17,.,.,CASSEPRGGRRQETQYF,TGTGCCAGCAGTGAACCGAGGGGAGGACGACGCCAAGAGACCCAGTACTTC
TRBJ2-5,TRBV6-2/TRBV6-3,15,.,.,CATDPNGGRAETQYF,TGTGCCACCGACCCTAACGGGGGGCGCGCGGAGACCCAGTACTTC
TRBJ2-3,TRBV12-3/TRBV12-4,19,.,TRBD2,CASSLPSRGGLHGTDTQYF,TGTGCCAGCAGTTTACCGTCCCGGGGGGGCCTTCACGGCACAGATACGCAGTATTTT
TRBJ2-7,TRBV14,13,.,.,CAGSLTGNYEQYF,TGTGCCGGCAGCCTTACAGGGAACTACGAGCAGTACTTC
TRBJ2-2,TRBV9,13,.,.,CASSGSYPGELFF,TGTGCCAGCAGCGGGAGCTACCCCGGGGAGCTGTTTTTT